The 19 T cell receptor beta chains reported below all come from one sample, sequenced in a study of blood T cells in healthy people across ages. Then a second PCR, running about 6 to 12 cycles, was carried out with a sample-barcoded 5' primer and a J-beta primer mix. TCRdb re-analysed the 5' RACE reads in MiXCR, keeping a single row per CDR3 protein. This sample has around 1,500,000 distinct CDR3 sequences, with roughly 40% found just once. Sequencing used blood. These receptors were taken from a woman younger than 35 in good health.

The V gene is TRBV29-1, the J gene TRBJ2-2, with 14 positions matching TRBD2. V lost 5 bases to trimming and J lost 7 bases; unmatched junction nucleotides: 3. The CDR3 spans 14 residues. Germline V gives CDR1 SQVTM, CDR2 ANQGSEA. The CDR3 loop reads CSVLTSGRDGELFF. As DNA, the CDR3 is TGCAGCGTTCTGACTAGCGGGAGGGACGGGGAGCTGTTTTTT.

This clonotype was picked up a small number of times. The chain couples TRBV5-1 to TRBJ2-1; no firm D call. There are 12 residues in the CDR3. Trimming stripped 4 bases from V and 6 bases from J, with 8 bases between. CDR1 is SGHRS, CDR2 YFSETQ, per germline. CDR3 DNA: TGCGCCAGCAGCGCCAGCCTCAATGAGCAGTTCTTC. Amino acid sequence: CASSASLNEQFF.

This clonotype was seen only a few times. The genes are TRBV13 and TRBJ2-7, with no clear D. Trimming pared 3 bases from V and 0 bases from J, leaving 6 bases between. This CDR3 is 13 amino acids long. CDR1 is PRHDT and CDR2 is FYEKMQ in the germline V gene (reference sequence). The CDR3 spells CASSFQDSYEQYF. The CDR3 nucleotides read TGTGCCAGCAGCTTCCAGGACTCCTACGAGCAGTACTTC.

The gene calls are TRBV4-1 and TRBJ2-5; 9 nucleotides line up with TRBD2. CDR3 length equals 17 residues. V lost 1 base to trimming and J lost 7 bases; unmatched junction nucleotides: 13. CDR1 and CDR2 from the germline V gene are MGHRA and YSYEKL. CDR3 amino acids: CASSQVVGSGGIGTQYF. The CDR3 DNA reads TGCGCCAGCAGCCAAGTAGTAGGTAGCGGGGGCATCGGGACCCAGTACTTC.

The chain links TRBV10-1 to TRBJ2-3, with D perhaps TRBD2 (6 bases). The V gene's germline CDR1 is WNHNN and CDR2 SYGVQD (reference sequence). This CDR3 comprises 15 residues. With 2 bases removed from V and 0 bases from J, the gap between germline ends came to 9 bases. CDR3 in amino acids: CASSEGLASTDTQYF. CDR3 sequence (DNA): TGCGCCAGCAGTGAGGGGCTAGCGAGCACAGATACGCAGTATTTT.

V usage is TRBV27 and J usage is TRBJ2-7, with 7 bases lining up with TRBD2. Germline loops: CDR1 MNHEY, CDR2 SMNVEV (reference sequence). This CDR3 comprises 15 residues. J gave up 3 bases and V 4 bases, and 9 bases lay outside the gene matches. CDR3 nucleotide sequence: TGTGCCAGCAGTTCCCTCCGGGGACTATACTACGAGCAGTACTTC. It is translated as CASSSLRGLYYEQYF.

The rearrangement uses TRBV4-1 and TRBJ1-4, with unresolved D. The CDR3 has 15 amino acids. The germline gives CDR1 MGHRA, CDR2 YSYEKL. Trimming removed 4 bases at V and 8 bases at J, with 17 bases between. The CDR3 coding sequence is TGCGCCAGCAGCCCGGAGGGAGGGAAGTCAGAAAAACTGTTTTTT. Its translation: CASSPEGGKSEKLFF.

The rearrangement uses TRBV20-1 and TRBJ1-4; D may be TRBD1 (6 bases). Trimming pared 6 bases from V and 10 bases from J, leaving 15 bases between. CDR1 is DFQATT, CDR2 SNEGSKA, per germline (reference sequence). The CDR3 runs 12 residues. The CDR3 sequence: CSAEDGGLKLFF. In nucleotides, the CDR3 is TGCAGTGCCGAGGACGGGGGGCTAAAACTGTTTTTT.

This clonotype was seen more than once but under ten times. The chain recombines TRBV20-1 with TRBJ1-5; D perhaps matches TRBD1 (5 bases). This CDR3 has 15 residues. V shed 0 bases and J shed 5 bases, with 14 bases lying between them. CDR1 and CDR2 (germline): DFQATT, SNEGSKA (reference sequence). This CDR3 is CSAREGGGSHQPQHF. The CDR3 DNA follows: TGCAGTGCTAGAGAGGGGGGGGGATCGCATCAGCCCCAGCATTTT.

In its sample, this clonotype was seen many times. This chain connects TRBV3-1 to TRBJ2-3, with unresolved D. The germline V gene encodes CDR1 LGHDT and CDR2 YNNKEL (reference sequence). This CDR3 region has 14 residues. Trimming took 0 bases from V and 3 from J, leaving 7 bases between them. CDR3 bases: TGTGCCAGCAGCCAAGATACCGGGACAGATACGCAGTATTTT. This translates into CASSQDTGTDTQYF.

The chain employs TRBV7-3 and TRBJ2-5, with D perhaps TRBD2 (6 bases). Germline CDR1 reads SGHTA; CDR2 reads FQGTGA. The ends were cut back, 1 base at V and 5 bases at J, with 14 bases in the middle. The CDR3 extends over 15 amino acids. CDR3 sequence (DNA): TGTGCCAGCAGCTTAAATCTCGCGGGGCCGGAGACCCAGTACTTC. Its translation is CASSLNLAGPETQYF.

The CDR3 loop is CASSLDRQGEQYF. In DNA, the CDR3 is TGTGCCAGCAGTTTAGATAGACAGGGCGAGCAGTACTTC. The chain has TRBV12-3 or TRBV12-4 and TRBJ2-7; 7 nucleotides match TRBD1. With V trimmed by 1 base and J by 6 bases, 3 bases remained unmatched. The length of the CDR3 is 13 residues.

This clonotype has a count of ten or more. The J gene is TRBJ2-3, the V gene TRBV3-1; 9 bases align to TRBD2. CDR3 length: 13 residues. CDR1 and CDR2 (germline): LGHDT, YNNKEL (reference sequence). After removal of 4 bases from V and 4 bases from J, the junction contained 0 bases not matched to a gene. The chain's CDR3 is CASSRGGADTQYF. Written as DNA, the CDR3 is TGTGCCAGCAGCCGCGGGGGGGCAGATACGCAGTATTTT.

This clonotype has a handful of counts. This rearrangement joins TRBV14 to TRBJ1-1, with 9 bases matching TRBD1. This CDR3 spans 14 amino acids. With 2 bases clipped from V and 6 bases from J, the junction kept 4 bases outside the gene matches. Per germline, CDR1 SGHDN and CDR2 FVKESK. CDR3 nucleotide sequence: TGTGCCAGCAGCCAAACAGGGGGCCCGCCTGAAGCTTTCTTT. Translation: CASSQTGGPPEAFF.

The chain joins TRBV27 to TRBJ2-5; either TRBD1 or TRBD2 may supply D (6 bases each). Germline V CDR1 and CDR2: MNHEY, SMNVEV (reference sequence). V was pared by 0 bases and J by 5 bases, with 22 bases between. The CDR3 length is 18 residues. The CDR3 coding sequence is TGTGCCAGCAGTTTATCCAAATACATCTGGGGGGCGGGGGAGACCCAGTACTTC. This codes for CASSLSKYIWGAGETQYF.

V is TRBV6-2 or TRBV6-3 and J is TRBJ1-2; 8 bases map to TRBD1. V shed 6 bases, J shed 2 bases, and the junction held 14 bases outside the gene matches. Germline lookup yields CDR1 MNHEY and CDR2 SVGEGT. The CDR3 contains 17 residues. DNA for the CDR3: TGTGCCAGCAGGCGGGGACAGGCGCCCGACACAAACTATGGCTACACCTTC. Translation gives CASRRGQAPDTNYGYTF.

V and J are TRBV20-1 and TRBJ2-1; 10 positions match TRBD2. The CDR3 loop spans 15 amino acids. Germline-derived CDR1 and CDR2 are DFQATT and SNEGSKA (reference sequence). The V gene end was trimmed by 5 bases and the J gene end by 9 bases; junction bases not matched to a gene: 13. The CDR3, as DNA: TGCAGTGCTGGGTCCGGGACTAGCGCCGGGGGTGAGCAGTTCTTC. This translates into CSAGSGTSAGGEQFF.

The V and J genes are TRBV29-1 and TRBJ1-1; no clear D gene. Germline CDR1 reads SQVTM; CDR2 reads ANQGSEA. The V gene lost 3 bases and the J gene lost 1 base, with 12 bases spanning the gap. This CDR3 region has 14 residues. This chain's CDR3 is CSVDGPAENTEAFF. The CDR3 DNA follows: TGCAGCGTTGATGGCCCAGCGGAGAACACTGAAGCTTTCTTT.

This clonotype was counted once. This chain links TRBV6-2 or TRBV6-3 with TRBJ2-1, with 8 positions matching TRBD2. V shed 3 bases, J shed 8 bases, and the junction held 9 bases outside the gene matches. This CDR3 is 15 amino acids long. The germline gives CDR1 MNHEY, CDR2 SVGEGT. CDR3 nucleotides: TGTGCCAGCAGTTATCTTACGGGAGGGCCTTATGAGCAGTTCTTC. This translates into CASSYLTGGPYEQFF.